The entry below describes one T cell receptor (beta chain). Its antigen is as yet unknown. The CDR3 totals 19 residues. Unmatched junction bases numbered 15, after V lost 10 bases and J lost 0 bases. Looked up from germline, CDR1 is SGHTA and CDR2 is FQGNSA. There were likely unrecorded immune exposures, though donors were nominally healthy when sampled. The sample originates from a study of cytomegalovirus exposure and HLA in healthy donors. Primers included in the PCR were 60 Vbeta and 13 Jbeta primers. Repertoires were generated with immunoSEQ multiplex PCR, while TCRdb's copy carries only in-frame clones and drops some. The sample has 200,000 to 250,000 clones, approximately 83% seen once. Study outcomes and limitations: A few V segments could not be told apart, such as TRBV6-2 and TRBV6-3, and were left out. Later, TCR association rates were found to vary by HLA locus, highest for DRB1 and lowest for HLA-C. In a later analysis, several top co-occurrence clusters appeared linked to parvovirus B19, influenza, CMV and Epstein-Barr virus.

The sample comprised PBMCs. This TCR derives from a girl between 10 and 17 years old in good health and CMV-seronegative. V gene TRBV7-2 combines with J gene TRBJ2-1; 13 bases map to TRBD2. The CDR3: CATRRGGLAGSFSYNEQFF. The CDR3 DNA sequence: TGTGCCACGAGACGAGGGGGACTAGCGGGGTCCTTCTCCTACAATGAGCAGTTCTTC.